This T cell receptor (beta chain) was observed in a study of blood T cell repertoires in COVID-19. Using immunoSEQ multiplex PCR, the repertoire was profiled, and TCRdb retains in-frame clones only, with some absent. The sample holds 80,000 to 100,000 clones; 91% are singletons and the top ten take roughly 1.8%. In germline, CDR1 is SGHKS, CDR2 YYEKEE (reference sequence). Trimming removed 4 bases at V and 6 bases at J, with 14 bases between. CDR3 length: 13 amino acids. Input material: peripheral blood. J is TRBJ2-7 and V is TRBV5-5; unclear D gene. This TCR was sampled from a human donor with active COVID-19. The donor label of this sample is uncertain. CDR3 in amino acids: CASSLHVLSEQYF. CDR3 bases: TGTGCCAGCAGCCTTCACGTTCTAAGCGAGCAGTACTTC.